The 23 T cell receptor beta chains reported below all come from one sample, sequenced in a study of T cells in Graves' hyperthyroidism and ophthalmopathy. Amplification of TCR beta CDR3 regions used RNA as the template. HTBI primers were employed in a first-round RT-PCR of the TCR CDR3. TCRdb analysed the multiplex PCR reads with MiXCR anew, one entry per CDR3 protein. The sample holds under 450,000 distinct CDR3 sequences, approximately 13% seen once. The sample consisted of blood. These receptors came from a man aged 30 to 39 with Graves' hyperthyroidism that later progressed to Graves' ophthalmopathy.

This clonotype showed up just a few times. The chain couples TRBV12-3 or TRBV12-4 to TRBJ1-5; possible D gene TRBD1, 6 bases. The CDR3 sequence is 15 residues long. The V gene lost 1 base and the J gene lost 4 bases, with 11 bases spanning the gap. CDR3 region: CASSLEGESNQPQHF. In DNA, the CDR3 is TGTGCCAGCAGTTTAGAGGGGGAAAGTAATCAGCCCCAGCATTTT.

In this sample, this clonotype turned up a few times. V usage is TRBV13 and J usage is TRBJ2-5; 8 positions match TRBD2. CDR1 is PRHDT, CDR2 FYEKMQ, per germline (reference sequence). After removal of 3 bases from V and 5 bases from J, the junction contained 11 bases not matched to a gene. This CDR3 comprises 16 residues. The CDR3 sequence is CASSLAPGSGDETQYF. CDR3 DNA: TGTGCCAGCAGCTTGGCGCCGGGTAGCGGGGATGAGACCCAGTACTTC.

This clonotype came up many times. This chain links TRBV28 with TRBJ2-1, with 8 nucleotides matching TRBD2. The CDR3 has 15 amino acids. With V trimmed by 2 bases and J by 5 bases, 5 bases remained unmatched. Looked up from germline, CDR1 is MDHEN and CDR2 is SYDVKM. The CDR3 spells CASSLRRGENNEQFF. As DNA, the CDR3 is TGTGCCAGCAGTTTAAGGCGGGGGGAAAACAATGAGCAGTTCTTC.

This clonotype was observed many times. The chain employs TRBV7-2 and TRBJ2-7, with 11 bases lining up with TRBD2. Germline values: CDR1 SGHTA, CDR2 FQGNSA. With V trimmed by 1 base and J by 6 bases, 5 bases remained unmatched. The CDR3 has 15 residues. CDR3 DNA sequence: TGTGCCAGCAGCTTAGTTAGCGGGGGGGCCGGCGAGCAGTACTTC. As protein: CASSLVSGGAGEQYF.

The chain recombines TRBV30 with TRBJ2-5; 7 bases agree with TRBD1. The CDR3 is 13 residues long. Trimming took 1 base from V and 5 from J; bases not matched to a gene: 4. In germline, CDR1 is GTSNPN, CDR2 SVGIG (reference sequence). The CDR3 protein is CAWSDRGRETQYF. DNA of the CDR3: TGTGCCTGGAGTGACAGGGGACGGGAGACCCAGTACTTC.

The chain is built from TRBV28 and TRBJ1-6; TRBD1 is a possible D gene (5 bases). The V end lost 5 bases, the J end lost 3 bases, and 20 bases lay between the germline ends. The CDR3 has 18 amino acids. CDR1 and CDR2 from the germline V gene are MDHEN and SYDVKM. CDR3 DNA sequence: TGTGCCAGCAGTGAACAAGGGCAGGGTCGGGTCTATAATTCACCCCTCCACTTT. Translating gives CASSEQGQGRVYNSPLHF.

This clonotype showed up many times. The chain recombines TRBV12-3 or TRBV12-4 with TRBJ2-1; TRBD1 agrees at 9 bases. The ends lost 6 bases at V and 7 bases at J; junction bases unmatched: 7. The CDR3 is 14 residues long. CDR3 in DNA: TGTGCCAGCAGCCCCGGACAGGGGATGAATGAGCAGTTCTTC. Protein: CASSPGQGMNEQFF.

This clonotype was detected only a few times. The chain links TRBV30 to TRBJ2-7; TRBD2 matches at 9 bases. The CDR3 contains 13 residues. The germline gives CDR1 GTSNPN, CDR2 SVGIG (reference sequence). V shed 1 base and J 6 bases; nucleotides not matched to a gene: 4. The CDR3 is CAWSGTSAAEQYF. CDR3 nucleotide sequence: TGTGCCTGGAGTGGGACTAGCGCAGCCGAGCAGTACTTC.

Details on this clonotype: A much larger clone differs from this one at a single base, so this may be a read error. The V gene is TRBV12-3 or TRBV12-4, the J gene TRBJ1-5; the match to TRBD1 covers 7 bases. This CDR3 spans 14 amino acids. J lost 3 bases, V lost 6 bases, and 5 bases had no gene match. The CDR3 DNA reads as TGTGCCAGCAGATATCAGGGGGACAATCAGCCCCAGCATTTT. Translation: CASRYQGDNQPQHF.

This clonotype was seen more than once but under ten times. The chain employs TRBV9 and TRBJ2-2; TRBD2 agrees at 8 bases. Per the germline V gene, CDR1 is SGDLS and CDR2 is YYNGEE. The CDR3 loop spans 15 amino acids. The V gene end was trimmed by 4 bases and the J gene end by 4 bases; junction bases not matched to a gene: 6. The CDR3 sequence is CASSPSGGVTGELFF. CDR3 in DNA: TGTGCCAGCAGCCCGAGCGGGGGCGTCACCGGGGAGCTGTTTTTT. Supplemented by reference TRBV9 and TRBJ2-2, the full variable domain reads DSGVTQTPKHLITATGQRVTLRCSPRSGDLSVYWYQQSLDQGLQFLIQYYNGEERAKGNILERFSAQQFPDLHSELNLSSLELGDSALYFCASSPSGGVTGELFFGEGSRLTVL.

The V and J genes are TRBV19 and TRBJ1-6; weak D call: TRBD1 (6 bases). Germline CDR1 reads LNHDA; CDR2 reads SQIVND (reference sequence). The germline V and J ends were trimmed by 2 bases and 10 bases, with 15 bases remaining between them. The CDR3 length is 15 residues. DNA of the CDR3: TGTGCCAGTAGTATAACTCGGCAGGGGAGGTCACCCCTCCACTTT. Residues: CASSITRQGRSPLHF.

The sample holds many counts of this clonotype. The J gene is TRBJ1-2, the V gene TRBV30; D unclear. The CDR3 spans 12 residues. The germline gives CDR1 GTSNPN, CDR2 SVGIG (reference sequence). Trimming stripped 2 bases from V and 5 bases from J, with 9 bases between. This chain's CDR3 is CAWSRVPYGYTF. CDR3 DNA sequence: TGTGCCTGGAGTAGGGTACCGTATGGCTACACCTTC. The whole variable domain, remainder taken from reference TRBV30 and TRBJ1-2, is SQTIHQWPATLVQPVGSPLSLECTVEGTSNPNLYWYRQAAGRGLQLLFYSVGIGQISSEVPQNLSASRPQDRQFILSSKKLLLSDSGFYLCAWSRVPYGYTFGSGTRLTVV.

There are many counts of this clonotype. The chain links TRBV20-1 to TRBJ2-5, with D maybe TRBD2 (5 bases). This CDR3 comprises 13 residues. Trimming stripped 5 bases from V and 3 bases from J, with 13 bases between. Germline lookup yields CDR1 DFQATT and CDR2 SNEGSKA (reference sequence). The CDR3 spells CSADSTREETQYF. CDR3 DNA: TGCAGTGCTGATTCCACTAGGGAAGAGACCCAGTACTTC.

This clonotype was found a few times. The V gene is TRBV30, the J gene TRBJ2-6; D unclear. The CDR3 loop spans 13 amino acids. The V end lost 0 bases, the J end lost 6 bases, and 6 bases lay between the germline ends. Germline lookup yields CDR1 GTSNPN and CDR2 SVGIG (reference sequence). The CDR3 protein is CAWSVTEANVLTF. The CDR3 DNA reads as TGTGCCTGGAGTGTAACTGAGGCCAACGTCCTGACTTTC.

This chain connects TRBV5-1 to TRBJ2-3, with no clear D. The V and J ends lost 4 bases and 5 bases respectively, with 23 bases between them. The germline V gene has CDR1 SGHRS and CDR2 YFSETQ. The CDR3 covers 17 residues. The CDR3 is CASSQRTPVGTIDTQYF. CDR3 nucleotide sequence: TGCGCCAGCAGCCAGAGGACGCCTGTGGGCACAATAGATACGCAGTATTTT.

This clonotype was seen at least ten times. V and J are TRBV6-1 and TRBJ1-6; tentative D call: TRBD1 (5 bases). The V gene's germline CDR1 is MNHNS and CDR2 SASEGT. V lost 2 bases and J lost 6, with 17 bases in between. This CDR3 has 17 residues. For the CDR3, the DNA is TGTGCCAGCAGTGAAATGGTCTCGCGGACAACTAATTCACCCCTCCACTTT. This encodes CASSEMVSRTTNSPLHF.

The chain carries TRBV5-1 and TRBJ2-1, with D possibly being TRBD1 or TRBD2 (5 bases each). V was clipped by 5 bases and J by 7 bases, with 10 bases between them. The CDR3 spans 12 residues. Germline-derived CDR1 and CDR2 are SGHRS and YFSETQ. CDR3 sequence: CASRRGKNEQFF. In DNA, the CDR3 is TGCGCCAGCAGGAGGGGAAAGAATGAGCAGTTCTTC.

This clonotype has at least ten counts. The rearrangement joins TRBV29-1 to TRBJ2-1; 9 nucleotides align to TRBD1. Germline lookup yields CDR1 SQVTM and CDR2 ANQGSEA. V trimming: 6 bases; J trimming: 3 bases; junction bases outside the gene matches: 6. The CDR3 length is 14 residues. The CDR3 nucleotides read TGCAGCGTGGGGCCGGGACAGGGCTACAATGAGCAGTTCTTC. Protein product: CSVGPGQGYNEQFF.

This clonotype has at least ten counts. The chain combines TRBV7-2 with TRBJ2-7; D perhaps matches TRBD1 (6 bases). Trimming took 4 bases from V and 1 from J, leaving 11 bases between them. Germline V gives CDR1 SGHTA, CDR2 FQGNSA. The CDR3 has 14 amino acids. This CDR3 is CASSSGTPSYEQYF. In DNA, the CDR3 is TGTGCCAGCAGCTCCGGGACACCGTCCTACGAGCAGTACTTC.

The sample holds many counts of this clonotype. The V and J genes are TRBV28 and TRBJ1-2; TRBD1 matches at 7 bases. The CDR3 runs to 11 residues. With 11 bases clipped from V and 8 bases from J, the junction kept 8 bases outside the gene matches. Germline assignment: CDR1 MDHEN and CDR2 SYDVKM. CDR3 loop: CAEQGKEGYTF. For the CDR3, the DNA is TGTGCCGAACAGGGGAAGGAGGGCTACACCTTC.

Only a few counts were recorded for this clonotype. The chain couples TRBV6-1 to TRBJ1-1; tentatively, D is TRBD1 (6 bases). The CDR3 extends over 13 amino acids. The V gene's germline CDR1 is MNHNS and CDR2 SASEGT. With 7 bases removed from V and 0 bases from J, the gap between germline ends came to 9 bases. The CDR3, as DNA: TGTGCCAGCACGGACAGCTTGAACACTGAAGCTTTCTTT. Encoded protein: CASTDSLNTEAFF.

This clonotype was recorded at least ten times. This chain connects TRBV3-1 to TRBJ2-2; D gene unclear. Germline V gene data show CDR1 as LGHDT and CDR2 as YNNKEL (reference sequence). V dropped 1 base and J dropped 6 bases, with 6 bases sitting between them. This CDR3 has 13 amino acids. The CDR3 bases are TGTGCCAGCAGCCAAGGTAGCCCCGGGGAGCTGTTTTTT. This encodes CASSQGSPGELFF. Looking up the rest from reference TRBV3-1 and TRBJ2-2 gives the full variable domain: DTAVSQTPKYLVTQMGNDKSIKCEQNLGHDTMYWYKQDSKKFLKIMFSYNNKELIINETVPNRFSPKSPDKAHLNLHINSLELGDSAVYFCASSQGSPGELFFGEGSRLTVL.

The gene calls are TRBV7-3 and TRBJ1-1; no definite D call. CDR3 length: 15 amino acids. Trimming took 1 base from V and 5 from J, leaving 14 bases between them. The V gene's germline CDR1 is SGHTA and CDR2 FQGTGA. The CDR3 coding sequence is TGTGCCAGCAGCTTAAGCCATAATATGGTGACTGAAGCTTTCTTT. It translates to CASSLSHNMVTEAFF.